These 28 T cell receptor beta chains were all obtained from the same sample, sequenced in a study of early T cells in non-severe SARS-CoV-2 infection. TCRdb itself ran the 5' RACE reads through MiXCR, one entry per CDR3 protein. The data contain tens of thousands of distinct CDR3 sequences, 12% of them singletons. The sequencing sample was made of whole blood. Every receptor here comes from an adult who was a healthcare worker with PCR-confirmed SARS-CoV-2 infection or an uninfected control (not recorded which).

This clonotype was detected many times. The rearrangement joins TRBV20-1 to TRBJ2-1, with no clear D. Trimming removed 5 bases from V and 5 bases from J, with 13 bases in between. The CDR3 is 13 residues long. Looked up from germline, CDR1 is DFQATT and CDR2 is SNEGSKA (reference sequence). CDR3 amino acids: CSASKLRDNEQFF. The CDR3 bases are TGCAGTGCTTCAAAATTAAGGGACAATGAGCAGTTCTTC.

V gene TRBV29-1 combines with J gene TRBJ1-2, with 7 bases that match TRBD1. The CDR3 length is 12 residues. Germline V gives CDR1 SQVTM, CDR2 ANQGSEA. V lost 2 bases, J lost 3 bases, and 0 bases stayed unmatched. CDR3 bases: TGCAGCGTTGAACAGGGGGACTATGGCTACACCTTC. This sequence encodes CSVEQGDYGYTF.

This clonotype has at least ten counts. The chain combines TRBV29-1 with TRBJ2-1, with D tentatively TRBD2 (5 bases). Trimming left V 4 bases short and J 7 bases short, with 14 bases between. The germline gives CDR1 SQVTM, CDR2 ANQGSEA. The CDR3 length is 13 residues. This CDR3 reads CSVGGSLWNEQFF. CDR3 bases: TGCAGCGTTGGCGGGTCGCTTTGGAATGAGCAGTTCTTC.

This clonotype was counted between two and nine times. This chain connects TRBV6-8 to TRBJ2-4; no clear D gene. CDR1 MNHGY and CDR2 SAAAGT come from the germline V gene. The CDR3 sequence is 17 residues long. The V gene lost 6 bases and the J gene lost 1 base, with 19 bases spanning the gap. This CDR3 reads CASSRLCFTTAKNIQYF. CDR3 in DNA: TGTGCCAGCAGCCGATTGTGCTTCACAACTGCCAAAAACATTCAGTACTTC.

This clonotype came up many times. The rearrangement links TRBV19 to TRBJ2-6; D uncertain. Germline CDR1 and CDR2: LNHDA and SQIVND (reference sequence). The CDR3 runs to 16 residues. The germline V and J ends were trimmed by 2 bases and 2 bases, with 10 bases remaining between them. The CDR3 nucleotides are TGTGCCAGTAGTATACGAGGTGGGGCTGGGGCCAACGTCCTGACTTTC. This sequence encodes CASSIRGGAGANVLTF.

This clonotype was seen repeatedly, ten times or more. The J gene is TRBJ2-1, the V gene TRBV6-2 or TRBV6-3; 11 bases fit TRBD2. The CDR3 consists of 17 residues. Per the germline V gene, CDR1 is MNHEY and CDR2 is SVGEGT. V gave up 4 bases and J gave up 2 bases; unmatched junction bases: 7. The CDR3 sequence: CASSFSVTSGTYNEQFF. The CDR3 DNA reads TGTGCCAGCAGTTTCTCTGTGACTAGCGGGACCTACAATGAGCAGTTCTTC.

In its sample, this clonotype was seen many times. This chain uses TRBV6-5 with TRBJ1-3, with 7 bases aligning to TRBD1. With V trimmed by 5 bases and J by 0 bases, 10 bases remained unmatched. The germline V gene has CDR1 MNHEY and CDR2 SVGAGI. The CDR3 spans 17 residues. CDR3 DNA: TGTGCCAGCAGTCTCCGACAGGGAAGGATCTCTGGAAACACCATATATTTT. Translation gives CASSLRQGRISGNTIYF.

This clonotype came up many times. This rearrangement joins TRBV6-5 to TRBJ2-6, with TRBD1 matching 9 bases. This CDR3 is 17 amino acids long. J gave up 1 base and V 6 bases, and 7 bases lay outside the gene matches. Germline V gene sequence: CDR1 MNHEY, CDR2 SVGAGI. The CDR3 here is CASRRTGVESGANVLTF. Written as DNA, the CDR3 is TGTGCCAGCAGGAGGACAGGGGTCGAATCTGGGGCCAACGTCCTGACTTTC.

The V gene is TRBV30, the J gene TRBJ1-1, with 8 bases fitting TRBD1. Per germline, CDR1 GTSNPN and CDR2 SVGIG (reference sequence). The CDR3 is 13 amino acids. V was pared by 0 bases and J by 6 bases, with 3 bases of the junction left unmatched. The CDR3 DNA reads TGTGCCTGGAGTGTACTGACAGGGGCTGAAGCTTTCTTT. This encodes CAWSVLTGAEAFF.

This clonotype was counted many times. J is TRBJ2-1 and V is TRBV3-1; D is unresolved. The CDR3 consists of 11 residues. The germline CDR1 and CDR2 sequences are LGHDT and YNNKEL (reference sequence). Trimming stripped 0 bases from V and 12 bases from J, with 6 bases between. DNA of the CDR3: TGTGCCAGCAGCCAAGAGTGGCGGCAGTTCTTC. Residues: CASSQEWRQFF.

This clonotype was seen a few times. The chain combines TRBV29-1 with TRBJ2-2; 10 nucleotides agree with TRBD1. This CDR3 is 16 amino acids long. The germline V gene has CDR1 SQVTM and CDR2 ANQGSEA. Losses at the gene ends were 5 bases for V and 2 bases for J; bases not matched to a gene: 8. DNA for the CDR3: TGCAGCGTTCTTGACAGGGGGCGACTTAACACCGGGGAGCTGTTTTTT. Protein: CSVLDRGRLNTGELFF.

This clonotype was seen repeatedly, ten times or more. The rearrangement uses TRBV5-1 and TRBJ1-5; D is uncertain. The CDR3 contains 13 residues. Per germline, CDR1 SGHRS and CDR2 YFSETQ. V was clipped by 0 bases and J by 2 bases, with 3 bases between them. The CDR3 sequence is CASSLDGNQPQHF. In DNA form, the CDR3 reads TGCGCCAGCAGCTTGGACGGCAATCAGCCCCAGCATTTT.

This chain uses TRBV6-5 with TRBJ2-3, with 7 nucleotides matching TRBD1. The CDR3 has 16 amino acids. Germline CDR1 MNHEY, CDR2 SVGAGI. Unmatched junction bases numbered 7, after V lost 4 bases and J lost 0 bases. CDR3 sequence (DNA): TGTGCCAGCAGTTCTACAGGGGTTACTAGCACAGATACGCAGTATTTT. The encoded protein is CASSSTGVTSTDTQYF.

This clonotype has a handful of counts. This sequence joins TRBV14 and TRBJ2-7; D is possibly TRBD1 (5 bases). Between the trimmed V and J ends, which lost 0 bases and 3 bases, there was a span of 9 bases. Germline values: CDR1 SGHDN, CDR2 FVKESK. The CDR3 spans 14 residues. CDR3 in amino acids: CASSQDLDSYEQYF. DNA for the CDR3: TGTGCCAGCAGCCAAGATCTTGACAGCTACGAGCAGTACTTC.

A few counts support this clonotype. The chain recombines TRBV7-9 with TRBJ2-2; D may match TRBD1 or TRBD2 (5 bases each). The length of the CDR3 is 15 residues. V lost 2 bases and J lost 4, with 11 bases in between. Germline CDR1 and CDR2: SEHNR and FQNEAQ (reference sequence). For the CDR3, the DNA is TGTGCCAGCAGCTTATCATCCGGGACCACCGGGGAGCTGTTTTTT. Amino acids: CASSLSSGTTGELFF.

Ten or more counts support this clonotype. CDR3 loop: CASRTPVDGRGNQPQHF. CDR3 nucleotides: TGTGCCAGCAGGACCCCCGTTGATGGCAGGGGGAACCAGCCCCAGCATTTT. The chain recombines TRBV6-1 with TRBJ1-5, with 7 bases identical to TRBD1. The length of the CDR3 is 17 residues. CDR1 is MNHNS and CDR2 is SASEGT in the germline V gene. V trimming: 6 bases; J trimming: 7 bases; junction bases outside the gene matches: 18.

This clonotype was counted ten times or more. The J gene is TRBJ2-1, the V gene TRBV3-1; a possible D gene is TRBD2 (6 bases). Looked up from germline, CDR1 is LGHDT and CDR2 is YNNKEL (reference sequence). The CDR3 spans 13 residues. Trimming stripped 0 bases from V and 10 bases from J, with 10 bases between. CDR3 sequence reads: CASSQDRGLEQFF. The CDR3 DNA follows: TGTGCCAGCAGCCAAGATAGGGGACTGGAGCAGTTCTTC.

This clonotype was seen repeatedly, ten times or more. The chain employs TRBV6-6 and TRBJ2-7; D possibly corresponds to TRBD2 (6 bases). The CDR3 has 14 amino acids. Trimming stripped 2 bases from V and 2 bases from J, with 10 bases between. Germline V lookup: CDR1 MNHNY, CDR2 SVGAGI (reference sequence). CDR3 sequence: CASSYTGVAYEQYF. The CDR3 nucleotides are TGTGCCAGCAGTTACACGGGGGTGGCCTACGAGCAGTACTTC.

In its sample, this clonotype was seen many times. The V gene is TRBV9, the J gene TRBJ2-1, with 10 nucleotides matching TRBD2. Looked up from germline, CDR1 is SGDLS and CDR2 is YYNGEE. The J segment lost 7 bases and the V segment lost 0 bases, leaving 7 bases of the junction unmatched. The CDR3 runs to 16 residues. CDR3 DNA: TGTGCCAGCAGCGTAGGAGCAGCGGGGGGGCTGAATGAGCAGTTCTTC. Protein sequence: CASSVGAAGGLNEQFF.

This clonotype was counted between two and nine times. This chain uses TRBV28 with TRBJ2-7; D possibly corresponds to TRBD2 (5 bases). The CDR3 totals 13 residues. The V gene's germline CDR1 is MDHEN and CDR2 SYDVKM. V shed 3 bases and J shed 6 bases, with 12 bases lying between them. In DNA form, the CDR3 reads TGTGCCAGCAGTTTTACTTACGCGGGCGAGCAGTACTTC. This sequence encodes CASSFTYAGEQYF. Full variable domain (outside the CDR3, taken from reference TRBV28 and TRBJ2-7): DVKVTQSSRYLVKRTGEKVFLECVQDMDHENMFWYRQDPGLGLRLIYFSYDVKMKEKGDIPEGYSVSREKKERFSLILESASTNQTSMYLCASSFTYAGEQYFGPGTRLTVT.

This clonotype appeared many times. The chain joins TRBV27 to TRBJ2-7, with 7 bases matching TRBD1. V lost 5 bases, J lost 6 bases, and 13 bases stayed unmatched. Germline V CDR1 and CDR2: MNHEY, SMNVEV (reference sequence). The CDR3 loop spans 15 amino acids. This CDR3 is CASSPARQGRGEQYF. The CDR3 DNA is TGTGCCAGCAGTCCAGCCCGACAGGGAAGAGGCGAGCAGTACTTC.

In this sample, this clonotype turned up many times. The CDR3 bases are TGTGCCAGCAGCCAAGACAGGGGTCCGGCAGATACGCAGTATTTT. Translating gives CASSQDRGPADTQYF. The gene calls are TRBV3-1 and TRBJ2-3; weak D call: TRBD1 (6 bases). CDR1 and CDR2 (germline): LGHDT, YNNKEL (reference sequence). The CDR3 spans 15 residues. Trimming stripped 0 bases from V and 4 bases from J, with 11 bases between.

V usage is TRBV11-2 and J usage is TRBJ2-7, with D possibly being TRBD2 (6 bases). V dropped 7 bases and J dropped 6 bases, with 16 bases sitting between them. This CDR3 contains 13 residues. Germline values: CDR1 SGHAT, CDR2 FQNNGV. CDR3 nucleotides: TGTGCCAGCACCCCTTTAGGAGCGGGCGAGCAGTACTTC. Its translation: CASTPLGAGEQYF.

This rearrangement joins TRBV2 to TRBJ2-7, with a weak D call TRBD2 (5 bases). Germline CDR1 SNHLY, CDR2 FYNNEI. The CDR3 runs to 12 residues. Deletions cut 1 base from V and 4 bases from J, with 5 bases between. The CDR3 DNA sequence: TGTGCCAGCAGTGAAGGCGGGTACGAGCAGTACTTC. Encoded protein: CASSEGGYEQYF. The full variable domain, its missing parts supplied by reference TRBV2 and TRBJ2-7, is EPEVTQTPSHQVTQMGQEVILRCVPISNHLYFYWYRQILGQKVEFLVSFYNNEISEKSEIFDDQFSVERPDGSNFTLKIRSTKLEDSAMYFCASSEGGYEQYFGPGTRLTVT.

The rearrangement links TRBV5-1 to TRBJ1-4, with 8 nucleotides matching TRBD1. V was clipped by 0 bases and J by 6 bases; unmatched bases: 4. CDR1 and CDR2 from the germline V gene are SGHRS and YFSETQ. This CDR3 has 15 amino acids. In DNA form, the CDR3 reads TGCGCCAGCAGCTTGGGGGACAGGCGGGATGAAAAACTGTTTTTT. Translation: CASSLGDRRDEKLFF.

This clonotype was seen a handful of times. V usage is TRBV11-3 and J usage is TRBJ2-5, with a weak D call TRBD2 (7 bases). Trimming took 2 bases from V and 2 from J, leaving 12 bases between them. This CDR3 comprises 15 residues. Germline V gene lookup returns CDR1 SGHNT and CDR2 YENEEA. CDR3 nucleotides: TGTGCCAGCAGCTTAACCAGGGGAGGGCAAGAGACCCAGTACTTC. As protein: CASSLTRGGQETQYF.

This clonotype was seen at least ten times. The rearrangement links TRBV15 to TRBJ2-3; 10 bases are shared with TRBD2. The CDR3 is 16 residues long. The germline V gene encodes CDR1 LNHNV and CDR2 YYDKDF (reference sequence). V lost 3 bases and J lost 5; bases outside the gene matches: 8. The CDR3 bases are TGTGCCACCAGCAGGGACCTAGCGGGAGCTGGAGATACGCAGTATTTT. It specifies CATSRDLAGAGDTQYF.

The J gene is TRBJ2-5, the V gene TRBV28; D is unclear. V lost 4 bases and J 2 bases, leaving 11 bases between the germline ends. The CDR3 consists of 14 residues. CDR1 and CDR2 from the germline V gene are MDHEN and SYDVKM. CDR3 residues: CASSSPGWQETQYF. The CDR3 DNA follows: TGTGCCAGCAGTTCTCCCGGTTGGCAAGAGACCCAGTACTTC.